The 28 T cell receptor beta chains listed next were all sequenced from one sample in a study of breast tumors, draining lymph nodes, adjacent tissues. The lymph nodes were axillary draining lymph nodes from breast cancer patients. TCRdb fed the multiplex PCR reads into MiXCR, producing one record per CDR3 protein. The table has approximately 150,000 distinct CDR3 sequences, roughly a third seen once. Material for sequencing was axillary lymph node tissue. The receptor source for this set is a female donor with breast cancer. Some clones in this sample may be carry-over from other donors' samples.

In this sample, this clonotype turned up many times. The chain is built from TRBV18 and TRBJ2-7; tentatively, D is TRBD2 (6 bases). Per the germline V gene, CDR1 is KGHSH and CDR2 is LQKENI. CDR3 length equals 13 residues. V lost 5 bases and J lost 2, with 10 bases in between. Here the CDR3 DNA reads TGTGCCAGCTCAACATGGGAGGCCTACGAGCAGTACTTC. Its translation is CASSTWEAYEQYF.

This chain uses TRBV10-3 with TRBJ1-6; tentative D call: TRBD1 (5 bases). V lost 7 bases and J lost 9, with 22 bases in between. Germline-derived CDR1 and CDR2 are ENHRY and SYGVKD. The CDR3 is made up of 16 amino acids. CDR3 amino acids: CAITASQGSGSSPLHF. The DNA for the CDR3 is TGTGCCATCACCGCGAGCCAAGGGTCAGGGAGTTCACCCCTCCACTTT.

This clonotype was counted at least ten times. This chain joins TRBV27 and TRBJ1-5; TRBD1 is a possible D gene (5 bases). CDR1 MNHEY and CDR2 SMNVEV come from the germline V gene (reference sequence). The V gene lost 1 base and the J gene lost 9 bases, with 16 bases spanning the gap. The length of the CDR3 is 15 residues. The CDR3 region has the DNA TGTGCCAGCAGTTTATATTGGCCCTTGAGGGGGCCCCAGCATTTT. Amino acid sequence: CASSLYWPLRGPQHF.

This clonotype was observed many times. The V and J genes are TRBV7-2 and TRBJ2-3; no firm D call. CDR1 SGHTA and CDR2 FQGNSA come from the germline V gene. The length of the CDR3 is 14 residues. The germline V and J ends were trimmed by 1 base and 0 bases, with 5 bases remaining between them. The CDR3 DNA reads as TGTGCCAGCAGCTTAGTCCCGAGCACAGATACGCAGTATTTT. This sequence encodes CASSLVPSTDTQYF. Looking up the rest from reference TRBV7-2 and TRBJ2-3 gives the full variable domain: GAGVSQSPSNKVTEKGKDVELRCDPISGHTALYWYRQSLGQGLEFLIYFQGNSAPDKSGLPSDRFSAERTGGSVSTLTIQRTQQEDSAVYLCASSLVPSTDTQYFGPGTRLTVL.

This clonotype appeared many times. V and J are TRBV6-1 and TRBJ2-1; no firm D call. Germline V gene sequence: CDR1 MNHNS, CDR2 SASEGT. Trimming stripped 4 bases from V and 4 bases from J, with 8 bases between. The CDR3 runs to 13 residues. The CDR3 nucleotides read TGTGCCAGCAGTGGTATCAGTTACAATGAGCAGTTCTTC. Translated, it gives CASSGISYNEQFF.

This clonotype was counted once. This chain joins TRBV19 and TRBJ1-2; TRBD1 is a possible D gene (6 bases). The germline CDR1 and CDR2 sequences are LNHDA and SQIVND (reference sequence). This CDR3 is built from 15 residues. V lost 6 bases, J lost 3 bases, and 17 bases lay in between. The CDR3 sequence: CASSTGFKTDYGYTF. CDR3 coding DNA: TGTGCCAGTAGCACAGGGTTTAAGACCGACTATGGCTACACCTTC.

This clonotype was seen a handful of times. A much larger clone is a single base away; this may be a read error. This rearrangement joins TRBV3-1 to TRBJ1-2, with D unresolved. The CDR3 runs to 14 residues. Germline assignment: CDR1 LGHDT and CDR2 YNNKEL (reference sequence). V dropped 6 bases and J dropped 4 bases, with 15 bases sitting between them. This CDR3 reads CASRPGSMPYGYTF. As DNA, the CDR3 is TGTGCCAGCAGACCCGGGTCAATGCCCTATGGCTACACCTTC.

This clonotype was seen many times. This chain joins TRBV6-1 and TRBJ1-5; 7 positions match TRBD1. V dropped 3 bases and J dropped 5; count of bases not matched to a gene: 7. Germline assignment: CDR1 MNHNS and CDR2 SASEGT. This CDR3 is 15 amino acids long. The CDR3 DNA reads TGTGCCAGCAGTGAGACAGGGTCCGGTCATCAGCCCCAGCATTTT. It encodes CASSETGSGHQPQHF.

This clonotype was picked up many times. CDR3 coding DNA: TGTGCCAGCAGCTTAACGGGGCGTGATAATGAAAAACTGTTTTTT. This sequence encodes CASSLTGRDNEKLFF. The rearrangement uses TRBV7-9 and TRBJ1-4; tentatively, D is TRBD1 (5 bases). The ends were cut back, 2 bases at V and 4 bases at J, with 11 bases in the middle. CDR3 size: 15 residues. The germline V gene encodes CDR1 SEHNR and CDR2 FQNEAQ (reference sequence).

This clonotype was counted many times. The rearrangement uses TRBV6-1 and TRBJ2-2; D is unresolved. V lost 5 bases and J 6 bases, leaving 7 bases between the germline ends. Germline V gives CDR1 MNHNS, CDR2 SASEGT. This CDR3 comprises 12 residues. Here the CDR3 DNA reads TGTGCCAGCAGTTACTTGCCCGGGGAGCTGTTTTTT. Translated: CASSYLPGELFF.

This clonotype was observed at least ten times. The chain has TRBV5-1 and TRBJ2-1; D may be TRBD1 or TRBD2 (5 bases each). Germline V gene lookup returns CDR1 SGHRS and CDR2 YFSETQ. Trimming removed 4 bases at V and 8 bases at J, with 13 bases between. This CDR3 has 13 amino acids. CDR3 DNA sequence: TGCGCCAGCAGCCCGGGACGGGGCGATGAGCAGTTCTTC. Translating gives CASSPGRGDEQFF. Full variable domain (missing parts from reference TRBV5-1 and TRBJ2-1): KAGVTQTPRYLIKTRGQQVTLSCSPISGHRSVSWYQQTPGQGLQFLFEYFSETQRNKGNFPGRFSGRQFSNSRSEMNVSTLELGDSALYLCASSPGRGDEQFFGPGTRLTVL.

This clonotype was detected a few times. The chain uses TRBV3-1 and TRBJ2-3, with 10 bases aligning to TRBD2. The CDR3 runs 18 residues. The trim removed 4 bases at V and 1 base at J, leaving 11 bases unmatched. Per the germline V gene, CDR1 is LGHDT and CDR2 is YNNKEL (reference sequence). This CDR3 is CASSPFLGAGGGTDTQYF. CDR3 coding DNA: TGTGCCAGCAGCCCCTTCCTGGGAGCGGGGGGGGGCACAGATACGCAGTATTTT.

The table lists this clonotype with many counts. V usage is TRBV4-2 and J usage is TRBJ2-7, with D maybe TRBD2 (5 bases). The V gene lost 4 bases and the J gene lost 5 bases, with 18 bases spanning the gap. The CDR3 extends over 15 amino acids. The germline V gene has CDR1 LGHNA and CDR2 YNFKEQ. CDR3 residues: CASSRSGSDPHEQYF. CDR3 nucleotide sequence: TGTGCCAGCAGCCGCAGCGGCTCCGACCCCCACGAGCAGTACTTC.

In the case of this clonotype: The conserved phenylalanine or tryptophan is not found at the CDR3 terminus, so this likely reflects a read error. The chain couples TRBV5-1 to TRBJ2-7, with 14 bases aligning to TRBD2. Germline CDR1 reads SGHRS; CDR2 reads YFSETQ. The CDR3 sequence is 17 residues long. J gave up 2 bases and V 5 bases, and 9 bases lay outside the gene matches. The CDR3 coding sequence is TGCGCCAGCAGATTTGGGACTAGCGGGAGCCCCCCCTACGAGCAGTACCTC. This encodes CASRFGTSGSPPYEQYL.

This rearrangement joins TRBV29-1 to TRBJ1-1; 10 bases map to TRBD1. CDR1 SQVTM and CDR2 ANQGSEA come from the germline V gene. The V and J ends lost 4 bases and 4 bases, in that order; junction bases with no gene match: 18. The CDR3 is 18 amino acids. DNA of the CDR3: TGCAGCGTTGCTACGGGTTGGGACAGGGGTTTTACGAGCACTGAAGCTTTCTTT. Translation: CSVATGWDRGFTSTEAFF. Using reference TRBV29-1 and TRBJ1-1 for the parts outside the CDR3, the full variable domain is SAVISQKPSRDICQRGTSLTIQCQVDSQVTMMFWYRQQPGQSLTLIATANQGSEATYESGFVIDKFPISRPNLTFSTLTVSNMSPEDSSIYLCSVATGWDRGFTSTEAFFGQGTRLTVV.

Only a few counts were recorded for this clonotype. The chain joins TRBV28 to TRBJ1-2; D is undetermined. V was pared by 10 bases and J by 5 bases, with 23 bases between. From germline, CDR1 is MDHEN and CDR2 SYDVKM. The CDR3 length is 15 residues. The chain's CDR3 is CATRTPTRPGYGYTF. DNA of the CDR3: TGTGCCACGAGGACCCCGACCCGGCCGGGGTATGGCTACACCTTC.

This clonotype has ten or more counts. V is TRBV7-9 and J is TRBJ2-2; D ambiguous. CDR3 length: 15 amino acids. Germline V gene sequence: CDR1 SEHNR, CDR2 FQNEAQ (reference sequence). V shed 4 bases and J shed 6 bases, with 15 bases lying between them. CDR3 sequence: CASSSVTWNSGELFF. CDR3 DNA: TGTGCCAGCAGCTCGGTCACGTGGAATTCCGGGGAGCTGTTTTTT.

This clonotype occurred many times. Here the CDR3 reads CASTPIGGVGYTF. The CDR3 region has the DNA TGTGCCAGCACCCCCATCGGGGGGGTAGGCTACACCTTC. The chain links TRBV6-1 to TRBJ1-2; the D gene is possibly TRBD1 (5 bases). Germline values: CDR1 MNHNS, CDR2 SASEGT. The CDR3 extends over 13 amino acids. V was shortened by 7 bases and J by 8 bases, with 17 bases between the two germline ends.

This clonotype was observed a handful of times. This sequence may be a read error, since a much larger clone differs from it by one base. This sequence joins TRBV6-1 and TRBJ1-6; D gene uncertain. V lost 5 bases to trimming and J lost 7 bases, with 24 bases between them. CDR1 and CDR2 from the germline V gene are MNHNS and SASEGT. This CDR3 has 18 amino acids. CDR3 nucleotides: TGTGCCAGCAGTCCCCATGGGAGGAGTCTCGGGAGGAATTCACCCCTCCACTTT. It codes for CASSPHGRSLGRNSPLHF.

Concerning this clonotype itself: A much larger clone sits a single nucleotide away, making a read error possible. The chain recombines TRBV11-3 with TRBJ2-7; D possibly uses TRBD1 or TRBD2 (5 bases each). CDR1 is SGHNT, CDR2 YENEEA, per germline. V lost 5 bases to trimming and J lost 0 bases, with 20 bases between them. This CDR3 is built from 17 residues. The DNA of the CDR3 is TGTGCCAGCAGCCCCCCCCCGGGACCAGCGGCCTCCTACGAGCAGTACTTC. Translated: CASSPPPGPAASYEQYF.

This clonotype occurred a few times. A junction boundary mismatches the germline segment, possibly from a read error. The chain employs TRBV6-2 or TRBV6-3 and TRBJ2-2, with D unresolved. Germline assignment: CDR1 MNHEY and CDR2 SVGEGT. The CDR3 is 14 residues long. The CDR3: CASSHSSAARELFF. The CDR3 nucleotides are TGTGCCAGCAGTCACTCCTCGGCCGCCCGGGAGCTGTTTTTT.

The V and J genes are TRBV25-1 and TRBJ1-5; D is unclear. V was shortened by 5 bases and J by 3 bases, with 2 bases between the two germline ends. Germline V lookup: CDR1 MGHDK, CDR2 SYGVNS. The CDR3 runs 11 residues. The CDR3 nucleotides are TGTGCCAGCAGTTTCAATCAGCCCCAGCATTTT. It is translated as CASSFNQPQHF.

This clonotype appeared a few times. CDR3 protein: CASSPTGYRTDYGYTF. The CDR3 DNA reads TGTGCCAGCAGCCCTACAGGGTATCGAACCGACTATGGCTACACCTTC. V is TRBV28 and J is TRBJ1-2; possible D gene TRBD1, 6 bases. Germline CDR1 reads MDHEN; CDR2 reads SYDVKM. V was clipped by 6 bases and J by 3 bases, with 20 bases between them. The CDR3 is 16 amino acids.

Notes on this clonotype: This could be a read error, since a much larger clone is one nucleotide away. This chain joins TRBV5-8 and TRBJ2-1; perhaps D is TRBD1 or TRBD2 (5 bases each). Trimming cost V 1 base and J 10 bases, with 12 bases left between them. The CDR3 is 13 amino acids. Germline V lookup: CDR1 SGHTS, CDR2 YDEGEE. In nucleotides, the CDR3 is TGTGCCAGCAGCTTGATCGGGGCTGGCGAGCAGTTCTTC. Protein sequence: CASSLIGAGEQFF.

This clonotype came up many times. The chain combines TRBV28 with TRBJ1-5; 7 bases line up with TRBD1. The CDR3 spans 15 residues. CDR1 is MDHEN, CDR2 SYDVKM, per germline. V gave up 5 bases and J gave up 0 bases; unmatched junction bases: 4. DNA of the CDR3: TGTGCCAGCAGTCTAACAGGGGATAGCAATCAGCCCCAGCATTTT. Its translation is CASSLTGDSNQPQHF.

This clonotype was counted only a few times. V usage is TRBV4-2 and J usage is TRBJ2-1; a possible D gene is TRBD2 (5 bases). Germline CDR1 is LGHNA and CDR2 is YNFKEQ. V was pared by 2 bases and J by 9 bases, with 23 bases between. The CDR3 runs 17 residues. CDR3 loop: CASSQYLPLASFTEQFF. CDR3 DNA: TGTGCCAGCAGCCAATACCTGCCTCTAGCTTCGTTCACTGAGCAGTTCTTC.

This clonotype has a count of ten or more. The gene calls are TRBV6-2 or TRBV6-3 and TRBJ2-7; D not certain. CDR3 size: 17 residues. Trimming stripped 8 bases from V and 2 bases from J, with 25 bases between. Germline loops: CDR1 MNHEY, CDR2 SVGEGT. CDR3 amino acids: CASASLYRVVSAYEQYF. In nucleotides, the CDR3 is TGTGCCAGCGCATCCTTATATCGCGTGGTCTCTGCCTACGAGCAGTACTTC.

This clonotype was detected ten times or more. The chain couples TRBV6-5 to TRBJ2-7; the match to TRBD1 covers 7 bases. V trimming: 6 bases; J trimming: 2 bases; junction bases outside the gene matches: 13. CDR1 is MNHEY and CDR2 is SVGAGI in the germline V gene. The CDR3 is 16 amino acids. The chain's CDR3 is CASRPPGTVSPYEQYF. The CDR3 coding sequence is TGTGCCAGCAGGCCCCCCGGGACAGTAAGTCCCTACGAGCAGTACTTC.